This TCR beta chain was sequenced during a study of blood T cell repertoires in COVID-19 (dated by TCRdb to the early 2020s). Notes on the research overall: Samples from collaborators originated in the United States, Italy and Spain and spanned both the acute and convalescent phases of COVID-19. Deeply sampled blood TCRbeta repertoires from subjects exposed to, actively infected with, or recovered from COVID-19 were included in the dataset. The material from the prospective study consisted of cDNA or gDNA derived from T cells, B-cell-depleted T cells, or PBMCs. Nearly every sample came with metadata listing a de-identified subject ID, COVID-19 status, age in years and sex. The samples were drawn from two sources: the first 160 participants of the ongoing ImmuneRACE study, and 1,000 to 1,500 subjects contributed by 6 global collaborators. The repertoires were made available in a free public database intended to serve as a resource for research on the immune response to SARS-CoV-2. Where available, HLA class I and class II types were obtained from metadata supplied by the sample provider rather than from assay-based typing. Overall results and qualifications from the work: The amount of clinical and demographic metadata varied by source and participant and was provided uncurated.

TCRbeta CDR3 regions were amplified from genomic DNA using the immunoSEQ Assay, a bias-controlled multiplex PCR. Processing in the source paper ran as follows. Within the assay, amplification of reference gene primers was used to estimate how many nucleated cells each sample contained. To quantify the absolute abundance of each unique TCRbeta CDR3 rearrangement, sequence reads were collapsed and filtered. For each sample, productive Simpson clonality was calculated as the square root of Simpson's diversity index across productive rearrangements. The table comes from immuneACCESS by way of TCRdb, which keeps in-frame sequences with V and J called. Part of the clones is missing from these tables; in studies checked, under half for an unresolved V gene and the rest for unknown reasons. V, J and clone size were drawn from that table, and D and trimming were deduced from the DNA. Here the sample has 110,000 to 150,000 clones; around 81% occur a single time. The ten largest make up around 1.5% of the sample.

Each collaborating institution followed its own protocols to collect whole blood in K2EDTA tubes. For TCRbeta analysis, collaborators shipped samples in one of three forms: frozen whole blood, isolated PBMCs, or DNA extracted from either of those sample types. A note on this clone: The specificity of this receptor is unknown. No base qualities exist here, and no much larger clone lies one base off it.

The CDR3, from cysteine to phenylalanine, totals 15 residues. This entry keeps only the CDR3 DNA: 45 bases, framed from base 1. V lost 0 bases and J lost 8 bases; the stretch between them is 13 bases long. The CDR1 and CDR2 encoded by the germline V gene are LGHNT and FRNRAP. The chain uses TRBV12-5 and TRBJ1-4; the D region possibly corresponds to TRBD1 (6 bases align). The TCR sequence derives from a human donor in a cohort sampled during active COVID-19. The sequenced sample consisted of peripheral blood. The DNA sequence is TGTGCTAGTGGTTTGGTACAGGGAAGACTGGAAAAACTGTTTTTT. It encodes CASGLVQGRLEKLFF.